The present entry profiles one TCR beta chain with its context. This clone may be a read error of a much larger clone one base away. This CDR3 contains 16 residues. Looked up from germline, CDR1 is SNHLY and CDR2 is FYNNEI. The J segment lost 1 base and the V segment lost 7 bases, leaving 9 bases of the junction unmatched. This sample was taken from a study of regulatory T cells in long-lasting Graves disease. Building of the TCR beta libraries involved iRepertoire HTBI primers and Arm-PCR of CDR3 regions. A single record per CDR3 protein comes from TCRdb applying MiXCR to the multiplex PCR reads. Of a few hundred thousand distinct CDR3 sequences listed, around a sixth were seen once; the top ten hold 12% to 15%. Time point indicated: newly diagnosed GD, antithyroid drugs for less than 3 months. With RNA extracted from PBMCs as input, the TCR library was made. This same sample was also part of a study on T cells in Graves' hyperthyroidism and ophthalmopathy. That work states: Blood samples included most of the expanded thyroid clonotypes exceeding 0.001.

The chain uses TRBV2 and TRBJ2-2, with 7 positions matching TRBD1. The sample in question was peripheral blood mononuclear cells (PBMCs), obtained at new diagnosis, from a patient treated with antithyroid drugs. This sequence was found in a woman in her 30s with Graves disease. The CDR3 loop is CASNELAGGNTGELFF. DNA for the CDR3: TGTGCCAGCAATGAGTTGGCAGGGGGGAACACCGGGGAGCTGTTTTTT.